This entry features one TCR beta chain sequence. Assay used: immunoSEQ multiplex PCR; TCRdb lists only in-frame clones, some missing. This table has 65,000 or so clones, roughly 80% appearing once. These data are taken from a study of OX40 agonist ivuxolimab in advanced cancers. Looked up from germline, CDR1 is MDHEN and CDR2 is SYDVKM. CDR3 size: 17 residues. The germline V and J ends were trimmed by 8 bases and 0 bases, with 20 bases remaining between them. This receptor was obtained from an adult with an advanced solid tumor such as melanoma, head and neck, liver or kidney cancer. This specimen was CD4+ or CD8+ T cells sorted from blood, taken in a trial of the OX40 agonist ivuxolimab. V usage is TRBV28 and J usage is TRBJ1-5, with no clear D. CDR3 DNA sequence: TGTGCCAGCCTGTCGGGCACCCCGCACTTTAGCAATCAGCCCCAGCATTTT. This translates into CASLSGTPHFSNQPQHF.